One and the same sample provided the 4 T cell receptor beta chains below, sequenced in a study of CD8+CD57+ T cells in acquired aplastic anemia (dated by TCRdb to the late 2010s). Data came from an Illumina HiSeq 2000. Genomic DNA served as template for TCR beta VDJ combination and CDR3 sequence profiling. TCRdb ran its own pipeline on the public reads, namely fastp trimming at Q25 and MiXCR clone calling, and kept in-frame beta chains. CDR3 protein duplicates are merged, each entry listing the most common genes and DNA. Recorded for this sample are under 250,000 distinct CDR3 sequences; 65% of them occurred a single time. The top ten constitute 58% of the sample. The patients picked for sequencing were ones in whom flow cytometry had shown an expansion of CD8+CD57+ cells. Sample: sorted CD4+, CD8+, or CD8+CD57+ T cells (not recorded which) from PBMCs. The source of these receptors is a human donor with aplastic anemia.

This chain links TRBV19 with TRBJ2-1; a weak D match, TRBD2 (5 bases). The CDR3 length is 16 residues. Looked up from germline, CDR1 is LNHDA and CDR2 is SQIVND (reference sequence). The V and J ends lost 4 bases and 2 bases respectively, with 15 bases between them. The CDR3 is CASSTRAAGTYNEQFF. The CDR3 region has the DNA TGTGCCAGTAGTACCCGAGCGGCGGGCACCTACAATGAGCAGTTCTTC.

This chain links TRBV29-1 with TRBJ2-6; possibly TRBD1 for D (5 bases). Germline V gene sequence: CDR1 SQVTM, CDR2 ANQGSEA. This CDR3 contains 15 residues. V was pared by 8 bases and J by 3 bases, with 17 bases between. The CDR3 DNA is TGCAGCCAAGATCAAGCAGGGCTTGGGGCCAACGTCCTGACTTTC. It translates to CSQDQAGLGANVLTF.

Turning to this clonotype: A read error may be the cause here, since a much bigger clone is one base away. The CDR3 sequence: CASSSWGSSYEQYF. DNA of the CDR3: TGCGCCAGCAGCTCCTGGGGCAGCTCCTACGAGCAGTACTTC. The V call is TRBV5-1, the J call TRBJ2-7; perhaps TRBD1 as D (5 bases). CDR3 length: 14 amino acids. Looked up from germline, CDR1 is SGHRS and CDR2 is YFSETQ. V dropped 3 bases and J dropped 0 bases, with 10 bases sitting between them.

V gene TRBV20-1 combines with J gene TRBJ2-3, with D possibly being TRBD1 (5 bases). V gave up 6 bases and J gave up 2 bases, with 18 bases separating them. This CDR3 region has 15 residues. CDR1 is DFQATT, CDR2 SNEGSKA, per germline (reference sequence). The CDR3 DNA is TGCAGTGCCCTAGAAGGGGCCTCTCACACAGATACGCAGTATTTT. Amino acids: CSALEGASHTDTQYF.